The TCR beta chain under discussion was sequenced for a study of radiation and T cells in renal cell carcinoma. Across the study: Nephrectomy followed 15 Gy stereotactic body radiation by 4 weeks.

The sample's time point: blood 2 weeks post-SBRT. The treatment here: 15 Gy SBRT to primary tumor, nephrectomy 4 weeks later. This renal cell carcinoma was of the clear cell type. The study, taken as a whole, reports: Baseline intratumoral clonotype presence is unknown without pretreatment biopsies. Top tumor clonotypes rose in blood 2 weeks post-radiation, then contracted.

To note about this clone: As yet, its antigen is unknown.

Germline-derived CDR1 and CDR2 are MNHEY and SMNVEV (reference sequence). The CDR3 consists of 14 residues. Trimming pared 2 bases from V and 5 bases from J, leaving 12 bases between. Using immunoSEQ multiplex PCR, the repertoire was profiled, and TCRdb retains in-frame clones only, with some absent. Among around 60,000 clones listed, around 77% were seen once. V is TRBV27 and J is TRBJ2-5; D is perhaps TRBD1 (6 bases). The source material was blood, sampled from a patient whose treatment included radiotherapy and nephrectomy. The receptor's source is a man in his sixties with renal cell carcinoma. CDR3 nucleotides: TGTGCCAGCAGTTTAAGAACAGACAGGGAGACCCAGTACTTC. This codes for CASSLRTDRETQYF.